Included here is one TCR beta chain sequence, with context. The data belong to a study of blood T cell repertoires in COVID-19. The overall study: Acute-phase and convalescent COVID-19 samples originated in the United States, Italy and Spain. From T cells, B-cell-depleted T cells, or PBMCs came the material, which was cDNA or gDNA.

From germline, CDR1 is SGDLS and CDR2 YYNGEE. The CDR3 is 17 residues long. Trimming shortened V by 3 bases and J by 7 bases, and 26 bases separated the two germline ends. In the original analysis: How many nucleated cells were present was estimated from reference gene primer amplification. Profiling relied on immunoSEQ multiplex PCR, and the TCRdb table lists in-frame clones only, not all of them. The V and J calls and the clone size are those of that table, but D and trimming were determined from the DNA. The sample has about 250,000 clones; over 70% are singletons. This clonotype was sampled from a man older than 75 with acute or convalescent COVID-19. The chain employs TRBV9 and TRBJ2-7; tentatively, D is TRBD2 (5 bases). Input material: peripheral blood. The CDR3 nucleotides are TGTGCCAGCAGCGGTGGGTTGCTGGATCCGGGGTTGGGAGAGCAGTACTTC. It is translated as CASSGGLLDPGLGEQYF.